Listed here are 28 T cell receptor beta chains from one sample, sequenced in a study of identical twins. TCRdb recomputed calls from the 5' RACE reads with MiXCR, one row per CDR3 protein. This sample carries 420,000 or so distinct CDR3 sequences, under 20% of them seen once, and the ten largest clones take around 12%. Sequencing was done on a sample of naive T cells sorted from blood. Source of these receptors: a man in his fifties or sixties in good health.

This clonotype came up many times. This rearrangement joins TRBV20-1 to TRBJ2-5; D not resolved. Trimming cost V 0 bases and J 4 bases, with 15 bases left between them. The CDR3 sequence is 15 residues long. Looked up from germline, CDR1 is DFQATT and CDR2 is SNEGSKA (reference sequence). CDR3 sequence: CSARDSTHGRETQYF. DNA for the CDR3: TGCAGTGCTAGAGATTCGACTCACGGACGAGAGACCCAGTACTTC.

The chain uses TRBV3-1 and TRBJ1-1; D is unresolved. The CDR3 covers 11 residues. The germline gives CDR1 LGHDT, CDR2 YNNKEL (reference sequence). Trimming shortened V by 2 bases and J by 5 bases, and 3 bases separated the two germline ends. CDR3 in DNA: TGTGCCAGCAGCCAATTTACTGAAGCTTTCTTT. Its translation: CASSQFTEAFF.

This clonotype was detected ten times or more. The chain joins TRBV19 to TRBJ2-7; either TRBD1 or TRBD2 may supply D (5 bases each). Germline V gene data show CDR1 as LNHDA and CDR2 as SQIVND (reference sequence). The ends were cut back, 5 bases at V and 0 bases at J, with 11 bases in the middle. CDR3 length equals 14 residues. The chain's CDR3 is CASSPGTVSYEQYF. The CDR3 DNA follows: TGTGCCAGTAGTCCAGGGACGGTCTCCTACGAGCAGTACTTC.

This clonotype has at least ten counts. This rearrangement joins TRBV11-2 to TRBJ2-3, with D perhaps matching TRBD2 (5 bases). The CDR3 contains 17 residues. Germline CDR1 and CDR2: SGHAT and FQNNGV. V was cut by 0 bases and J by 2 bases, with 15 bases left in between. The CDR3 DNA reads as TGTGCCAGCAGCTTAGATCATAGGACGAGGGCCACAGATACGCAGTATTTT. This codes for CASSLDHRTRATDTQYF.

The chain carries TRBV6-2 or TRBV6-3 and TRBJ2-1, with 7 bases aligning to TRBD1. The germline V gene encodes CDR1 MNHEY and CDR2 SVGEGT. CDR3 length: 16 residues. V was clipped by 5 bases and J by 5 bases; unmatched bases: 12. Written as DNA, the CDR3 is TGTGCCAGCAGTATATCGGGGACAGCTACTAACAATGAGCAGTTCTTC. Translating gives CASSISGTATNNEQFF.

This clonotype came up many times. This chain's CDR3 is CASSFSRVMGRNTEAFF. In DNA form, the CDR3 reads TGTGCCAGCAGTTTCAGCAGGGTAATGGGTAGAAACACTGAAGCTTTCTTT. This sequence joins TRBV12-3 or TRBV12-4 and TRBJ1-1; the D gene is possibly TRBD1 (5 bases). Trimming cost V 3 bases and J 2 bases, with 19 bases left between them. The CDR3 consists of 17 residues.

Here the CDR3 reads CASSPPLGRGYGYTF. Here the CDR3 DNA reads TGTGCCAGCAGTCCCCCTCTCGGCAGGGGTTACGGCTACACCTTC. This chain uses TRBV28 with TRBJ1-2; possibly TRBD1 for D (6 bases). Germline V gene sequence: CDR1 MDHEN, CDR2 SYDVKM. V was trimmed by 5 bases and J by 8 bases, leaving 21 bases between them. This CDR3 has 15 residues.

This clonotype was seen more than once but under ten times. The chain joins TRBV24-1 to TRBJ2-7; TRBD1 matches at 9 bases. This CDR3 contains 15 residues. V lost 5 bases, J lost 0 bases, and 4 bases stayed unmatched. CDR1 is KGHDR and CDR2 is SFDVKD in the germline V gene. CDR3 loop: CATSGEDRGSYEQYF. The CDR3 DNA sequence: TGTGCCACCAGTGGGGAGGACAGGGGCTCCTACGAGCAGTACTTC.

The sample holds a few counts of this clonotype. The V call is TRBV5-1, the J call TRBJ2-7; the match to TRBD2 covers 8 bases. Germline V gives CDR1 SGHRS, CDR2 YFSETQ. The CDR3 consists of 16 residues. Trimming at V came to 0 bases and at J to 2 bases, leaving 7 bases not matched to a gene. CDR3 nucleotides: TGCGCCAGCAGCTTGGTGAACAGCGGGAGAGCCTACGAGCAGTACTTC. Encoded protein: CASSLVNSGRAYEQYF.

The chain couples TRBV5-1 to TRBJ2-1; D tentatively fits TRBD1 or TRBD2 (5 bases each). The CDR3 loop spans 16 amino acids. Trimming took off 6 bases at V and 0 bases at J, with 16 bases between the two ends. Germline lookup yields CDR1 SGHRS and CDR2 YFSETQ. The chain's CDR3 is CASKVVAGSSYNEQFF. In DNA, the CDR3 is TGCGCCAGCAAAGTCGTTGCAGGGAGCTCCTACAATGAGCAGTTCTTC.

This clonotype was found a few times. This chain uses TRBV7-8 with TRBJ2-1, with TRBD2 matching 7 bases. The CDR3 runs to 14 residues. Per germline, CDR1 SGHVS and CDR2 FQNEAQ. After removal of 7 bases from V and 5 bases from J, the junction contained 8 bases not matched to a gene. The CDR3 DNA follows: TGTGCCAGCATCAAGGGGAGGGTGGACAATGAGCAGTTCTTC. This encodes CASIKGRVDNEQFF. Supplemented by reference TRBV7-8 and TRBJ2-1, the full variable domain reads GAGVSQSPRYKVAKRGQDVALRCDPISGHVSLFWYQQALGQGPEFLTYFQNEAQLDKSGLPSDRFFAERPEGSVSTLKIQRTQQEDSAVYLCASIKGRVDNEQFFGPGTRLTVL.

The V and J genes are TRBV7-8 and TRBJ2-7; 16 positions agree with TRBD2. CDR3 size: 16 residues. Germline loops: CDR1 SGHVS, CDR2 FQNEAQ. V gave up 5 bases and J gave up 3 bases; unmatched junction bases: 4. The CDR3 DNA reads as TGTGCCAGCAGCGTAGGGACTAGCGGGGGGGACTACGAGCAGTACTTC. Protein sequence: CASSVGTSGGDYEQYF.

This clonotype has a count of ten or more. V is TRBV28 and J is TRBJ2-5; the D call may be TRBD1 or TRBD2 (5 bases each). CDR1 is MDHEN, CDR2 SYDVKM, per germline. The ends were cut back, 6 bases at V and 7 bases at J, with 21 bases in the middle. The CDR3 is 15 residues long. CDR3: CASSRRDLRWPTQYF. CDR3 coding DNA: TGTGCCAGCAGCCGCCGGGACCTACGATGGCCGACCCAGTACTTC.

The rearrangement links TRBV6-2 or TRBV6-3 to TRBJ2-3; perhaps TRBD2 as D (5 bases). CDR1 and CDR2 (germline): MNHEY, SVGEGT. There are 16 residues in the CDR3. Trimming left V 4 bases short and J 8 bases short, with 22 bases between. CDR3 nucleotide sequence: TGTGCCAGCAGTTTTAATCGTCCTAGCCCCTCCGGTACGCAGTATTTT. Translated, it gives CASSFNRPSPSGTQYF.

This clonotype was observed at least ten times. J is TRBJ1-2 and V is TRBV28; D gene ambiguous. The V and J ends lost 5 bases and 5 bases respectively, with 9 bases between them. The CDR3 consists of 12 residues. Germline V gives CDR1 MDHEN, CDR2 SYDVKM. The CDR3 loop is CASSPRKYGYTF. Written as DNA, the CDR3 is TGTGCCAGCAGTCCCCGAAAATATGGCTACACCTTC.

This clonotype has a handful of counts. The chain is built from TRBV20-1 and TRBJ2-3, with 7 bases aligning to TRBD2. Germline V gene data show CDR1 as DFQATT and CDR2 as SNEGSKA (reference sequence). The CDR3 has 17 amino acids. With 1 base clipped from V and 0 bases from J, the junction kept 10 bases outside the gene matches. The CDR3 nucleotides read TGCAGTGCTAGAGGGGGGACTACTATGTCTAGCACAGATACGCAGTATTTT. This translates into CSARGGTTMSSTDTQYF.

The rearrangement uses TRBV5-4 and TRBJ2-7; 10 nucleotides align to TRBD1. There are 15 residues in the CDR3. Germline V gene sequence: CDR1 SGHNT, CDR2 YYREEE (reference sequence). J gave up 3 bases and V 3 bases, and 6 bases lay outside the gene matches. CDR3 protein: CASSSGTGDFYEQYF. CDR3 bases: TGTGCCAGCAGCTCGGGGACAGGGGATTTCTACGAGCAGTACTTC.

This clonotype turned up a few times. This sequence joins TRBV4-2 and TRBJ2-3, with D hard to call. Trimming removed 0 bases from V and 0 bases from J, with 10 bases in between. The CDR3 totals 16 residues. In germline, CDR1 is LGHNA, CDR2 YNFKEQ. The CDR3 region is CASSQEGPPSTDTQYF. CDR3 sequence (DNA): TGTGCCAGCAGCCAAGAAGGACCTCCGAGCACAGATACGCAGTATTTT.

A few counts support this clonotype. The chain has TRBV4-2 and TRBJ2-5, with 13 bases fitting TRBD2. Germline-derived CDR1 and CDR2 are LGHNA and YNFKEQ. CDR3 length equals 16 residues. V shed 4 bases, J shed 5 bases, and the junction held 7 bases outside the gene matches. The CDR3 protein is CASSRGLAGDGETQYF. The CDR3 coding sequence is TGTGCCAGCAGCCGAGGACTAGCGGGAGACGGTGAGACCCAGTACTTC.

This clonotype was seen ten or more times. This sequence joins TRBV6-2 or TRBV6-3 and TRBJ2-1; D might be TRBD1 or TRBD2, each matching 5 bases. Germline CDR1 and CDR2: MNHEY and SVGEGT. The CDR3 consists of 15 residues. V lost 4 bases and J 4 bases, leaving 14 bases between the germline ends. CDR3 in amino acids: CASSFWDREYNEQFF. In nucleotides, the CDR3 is TGTGCCAGCAGTTTTTGGGACCGAGAGTACAATGAGCAGTTCTTC.

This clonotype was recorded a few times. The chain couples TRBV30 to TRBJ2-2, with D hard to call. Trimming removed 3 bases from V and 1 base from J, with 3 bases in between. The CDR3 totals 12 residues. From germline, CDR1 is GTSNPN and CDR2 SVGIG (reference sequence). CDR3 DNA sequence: TGTGCCTGGAGCTGGAACACCGGGGAGCTGTTTTTT. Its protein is CAWSWNTGELFF. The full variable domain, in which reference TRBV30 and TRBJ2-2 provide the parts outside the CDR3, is SQTIHQWPATLVQPVGSPLSLECTVEGTSNPNLYWYRQAAGRGLQLLFYSVGIGQISSEVPQNLSASRPQDRQFILSSKKLLLSDSGFYLCAWSWNTGELFFGEGSRLTVL.

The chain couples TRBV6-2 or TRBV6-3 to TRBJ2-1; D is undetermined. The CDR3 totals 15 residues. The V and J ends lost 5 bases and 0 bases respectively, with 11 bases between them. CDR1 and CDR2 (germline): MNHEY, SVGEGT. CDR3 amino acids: CASSRATPSYNEQFF. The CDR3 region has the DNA TGTGCCAGCAGTCGGGCGACTCCCTCCTACAATGAGCAGTTCTTC.

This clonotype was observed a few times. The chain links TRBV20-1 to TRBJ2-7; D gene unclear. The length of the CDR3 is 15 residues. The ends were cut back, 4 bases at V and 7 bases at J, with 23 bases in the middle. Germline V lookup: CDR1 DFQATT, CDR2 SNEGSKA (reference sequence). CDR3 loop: CSANRPGRNYGEQYF. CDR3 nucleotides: TGCAGTGCTAACCGTCCGGGCCGCAATTATGGGGAGCAGTACTTC.

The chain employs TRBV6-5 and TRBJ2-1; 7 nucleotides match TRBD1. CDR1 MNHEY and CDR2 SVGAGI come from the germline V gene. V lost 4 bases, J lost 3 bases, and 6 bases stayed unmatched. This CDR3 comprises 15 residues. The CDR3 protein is CASSFRRDSYNEQFF. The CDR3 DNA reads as TGTGCCAGCAGTTTCCGCCGGGACAGCTACAATGAGCAGTTCTTC.

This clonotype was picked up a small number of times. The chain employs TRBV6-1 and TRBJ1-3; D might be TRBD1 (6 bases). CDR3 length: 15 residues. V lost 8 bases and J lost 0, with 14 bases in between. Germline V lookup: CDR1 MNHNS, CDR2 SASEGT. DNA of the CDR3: TGTGCCAGCCGCGCGAGGGGGGACTCTGGAAACACCATATATTTT. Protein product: CASRARGDSGNTIYF.

The CDR3 DNA reads as TGCAGTGCTATAAGGGGGATAAACACTGAAGCTTTCTTT. Protein sequence: CSAIRGINTEAFF. The chain has TRBV20-1 and TRBJ1-1; possible D gene TRBD1, 6 bases. Germline lookup yields CDR1 DFQATT and CDR2 SNEGSKA (reference sequence). V was cut by 4 bases and J by 2 bases, with 11 bases left in between. CDR3 size: 13 residues.

CDR3 in amino acids: CASSFKGPDSNQPQHF. The DNA of the CDR3 is TGTGCCAGCAGTTTCAAGGGCCCCGATAGCAATCAGCCCCAGCATTTT. V gene TRBV12-3 or TRBV12-4 combines with J gene TRBJ1-5; D not resolved. The CDR3 is 16 amino acids. The ends were cut back, 3 bases at V and 0 bases at J, with 12 bases in the middle.

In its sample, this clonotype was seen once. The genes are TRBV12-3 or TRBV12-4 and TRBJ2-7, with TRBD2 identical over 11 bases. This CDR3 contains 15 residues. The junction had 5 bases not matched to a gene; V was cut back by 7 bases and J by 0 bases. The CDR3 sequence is CASTLGLADSYEQYF. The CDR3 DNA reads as TGTGCCAGCACCCTGGGACTAGCGGACTCCTACGAGCAGTACTTC.